This TCR beta chain was recorded in a study of neurological immune-mediated disorders. Of note for this clonotype: The target antigen is unknown.

V shed 4 bases, J shed 5 bases, and the junction held 9 bases outside the gene matches. In germline, CDR1 is SGHRS, CDR2 YFSETQ. The CDR3 has 14 amino acids. TCRdb used MiXCR to reprocess the 5' RACE reads, holding one entry per CDR3 protein. The table records roughly 100,000 distinct CDR3 sequences, approximately 3.3% of them present only once. Study conclusions and caveats: Across subjects, no CDR3 amino acid sequence appeared in expanded clones of more than one subject, a finding that suggested private repertoires in all groups. HTLV-1-associated myelopathy had the most TCR clonal expansion, and multiple sclerosis had the least, less than healthy controls.

Stored at -80 C, 2 million PBMCs were the source of the unsorted libraries. Material: PBMCs. This sequence was found in a woman aged 18-29 years with multiple sclerosis. V gene TRBV5-1 combines with J gene TRBJ2-7; TRBD2 aligns across 7 bases. The CDR3 DNA reads as TGCGCCAGCAGCGACTGGGTTCGGGGGGACGAGCAGTACTTC. It is translated as CASSDWVRGDEQYF.